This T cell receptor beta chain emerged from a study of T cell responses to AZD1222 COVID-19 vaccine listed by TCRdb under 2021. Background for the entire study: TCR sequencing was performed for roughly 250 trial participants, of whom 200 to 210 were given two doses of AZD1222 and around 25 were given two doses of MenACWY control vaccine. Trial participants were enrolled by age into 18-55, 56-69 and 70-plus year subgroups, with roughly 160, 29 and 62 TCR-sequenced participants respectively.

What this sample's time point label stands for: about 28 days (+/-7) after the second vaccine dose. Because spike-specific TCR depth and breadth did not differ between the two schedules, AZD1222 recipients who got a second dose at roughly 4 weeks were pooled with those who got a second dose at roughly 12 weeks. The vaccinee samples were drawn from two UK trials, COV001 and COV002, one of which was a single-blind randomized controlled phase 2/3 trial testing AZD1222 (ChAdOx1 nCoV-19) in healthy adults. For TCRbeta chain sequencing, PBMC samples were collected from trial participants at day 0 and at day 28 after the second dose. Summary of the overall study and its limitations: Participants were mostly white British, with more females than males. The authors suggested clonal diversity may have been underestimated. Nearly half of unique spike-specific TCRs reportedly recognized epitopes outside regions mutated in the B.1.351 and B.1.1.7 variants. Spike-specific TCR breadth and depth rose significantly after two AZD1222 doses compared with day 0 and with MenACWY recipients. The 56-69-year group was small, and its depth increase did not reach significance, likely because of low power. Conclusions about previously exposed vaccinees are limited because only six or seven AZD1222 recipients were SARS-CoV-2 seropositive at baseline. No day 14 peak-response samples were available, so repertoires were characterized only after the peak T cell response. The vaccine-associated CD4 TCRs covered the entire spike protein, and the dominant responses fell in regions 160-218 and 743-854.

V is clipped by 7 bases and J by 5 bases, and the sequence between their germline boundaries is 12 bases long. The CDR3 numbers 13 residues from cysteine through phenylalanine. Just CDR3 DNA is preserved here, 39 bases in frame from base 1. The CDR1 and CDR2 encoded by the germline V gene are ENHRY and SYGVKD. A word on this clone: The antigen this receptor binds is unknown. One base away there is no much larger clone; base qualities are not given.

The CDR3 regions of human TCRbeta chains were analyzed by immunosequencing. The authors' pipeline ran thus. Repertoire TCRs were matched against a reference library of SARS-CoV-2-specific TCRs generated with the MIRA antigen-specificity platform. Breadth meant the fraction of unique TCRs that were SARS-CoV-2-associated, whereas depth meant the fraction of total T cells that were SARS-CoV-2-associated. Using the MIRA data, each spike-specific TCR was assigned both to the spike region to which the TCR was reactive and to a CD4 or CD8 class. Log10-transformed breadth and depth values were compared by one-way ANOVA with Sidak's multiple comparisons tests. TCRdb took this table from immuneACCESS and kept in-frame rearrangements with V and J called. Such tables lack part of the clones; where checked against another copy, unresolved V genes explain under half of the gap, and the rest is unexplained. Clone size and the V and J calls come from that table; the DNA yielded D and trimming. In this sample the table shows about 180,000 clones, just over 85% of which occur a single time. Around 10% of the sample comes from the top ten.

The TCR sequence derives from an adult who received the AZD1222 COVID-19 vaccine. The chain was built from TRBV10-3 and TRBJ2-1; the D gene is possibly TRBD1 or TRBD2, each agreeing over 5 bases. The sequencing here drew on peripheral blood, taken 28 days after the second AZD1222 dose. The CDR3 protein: CAINPTADNEQFF. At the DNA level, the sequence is TGTGCCATCAATCCGACAGCGGACAATGAGCAGTTCTTC.